This T cell receptor (beta chain) comes out of a study of cytomegalovirus exposure and HLA in healthy donors. Overall study results and limits: Later analysis identified a missense DCLRE1C variant that was linked to TCR beta V- and J-gene trimming. The authors assumed roughly uniform sequencing depth across donors for presence/absence analyses. A previous analysis found most TCR beta V segments productive roughly 90% or roughly 30% of the time. Because they were indistinguishable, some V segments, including TRBV6-2 and TRBV6-3, were excluded.

With respect to this clone: What it binds is not known.

It was with 60 Vbeta and 13 Jbeta primers that the PCR ran. Data came from immunoSEQ multiplex PCR; TCRdb stores just in-frame clones and leaves some out. The data contain 250,000 to 300,000 clones, about 93% of them seen just once; the ten biggest clones take up around 1.7%. V lost 4 bases and J 3 bases, leaving 12 bases between the germline ends. The CDR3 is 14 amino acids. The V gene's germline CDR1 is MNHEY and CDR2 SVGAGI. The sequencing sample was made of PBMCs. This receptor was obtained from a girl aged 2 to 10 in good health and CMV-seronegative. The V gene is TRBV6-5, the J gene TRBJ1-1; D not resolved. The CDR3 region is CASSSTIRDTEAFF. The CDR3 bases are TGTGCCAGCAGTTCCACCATCCGGGACACTGAAGCTTTCTTT.